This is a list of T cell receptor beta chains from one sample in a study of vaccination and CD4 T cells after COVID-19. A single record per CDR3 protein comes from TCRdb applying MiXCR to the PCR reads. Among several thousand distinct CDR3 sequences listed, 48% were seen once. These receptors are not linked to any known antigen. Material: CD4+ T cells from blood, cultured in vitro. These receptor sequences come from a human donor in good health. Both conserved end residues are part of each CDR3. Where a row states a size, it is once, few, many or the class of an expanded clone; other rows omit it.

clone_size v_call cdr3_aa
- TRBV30 CAWSVSLLAGVADTQYF
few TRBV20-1 CSARESAGRARSYNEQFF
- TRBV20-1 CSAPASWGWDTQYF
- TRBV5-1 CASSLAVATGTDTQYF
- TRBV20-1 CSARANAGTHPWGELFF
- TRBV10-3 CAISESPGFGSNQPQHF
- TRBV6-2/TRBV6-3 CASSYSTAMAEAFF
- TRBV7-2 CASSRTNTGELFF
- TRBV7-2 CASHGKGMNTEAFF
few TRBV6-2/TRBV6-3 CASTSTDTQYF
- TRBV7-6 CASSPDADGGNTIYF
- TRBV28 CATAQGSENGYTF
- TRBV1 CTSGGDQPQHF
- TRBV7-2 CAGSLSGLNPTDTQYF
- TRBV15 CATSGGPNSGNTIYF
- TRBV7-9 CASSLGGGTDQPQHF
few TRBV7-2 CASSLAAAEAFF
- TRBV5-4 CASSSQTAPGYTF
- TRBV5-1 CASSISGGPQPQHF
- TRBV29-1 CSAGQNLYGYTF
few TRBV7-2 CASSLQSTDTQYF
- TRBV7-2 CASSLAAGDNEQFF
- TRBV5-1 CASSLPGSEAFF
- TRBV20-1 CSASQAGTVMNTEAFF
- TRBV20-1 CTTGGGTYNEQFF
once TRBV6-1 CASSSGGALSEQFF
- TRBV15 CATSRDRQGSNEKLFF
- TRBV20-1 CSALRGLEGDTQYF
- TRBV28 CASSLWGQGIQPQHF
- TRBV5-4 CASSSSGGRFFYEQYF
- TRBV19 CASSMWTLNTGELFF
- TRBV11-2 CASLISTGFANTGELFF
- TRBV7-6 CASSYDRGRAGELFF
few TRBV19 CASSIGIGPDYGYTF
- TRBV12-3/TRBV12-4 CASSLGTGASGNTIYF
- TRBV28 CASSSAGPGEKLFF
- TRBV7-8 CASSLARLAVGEQFF